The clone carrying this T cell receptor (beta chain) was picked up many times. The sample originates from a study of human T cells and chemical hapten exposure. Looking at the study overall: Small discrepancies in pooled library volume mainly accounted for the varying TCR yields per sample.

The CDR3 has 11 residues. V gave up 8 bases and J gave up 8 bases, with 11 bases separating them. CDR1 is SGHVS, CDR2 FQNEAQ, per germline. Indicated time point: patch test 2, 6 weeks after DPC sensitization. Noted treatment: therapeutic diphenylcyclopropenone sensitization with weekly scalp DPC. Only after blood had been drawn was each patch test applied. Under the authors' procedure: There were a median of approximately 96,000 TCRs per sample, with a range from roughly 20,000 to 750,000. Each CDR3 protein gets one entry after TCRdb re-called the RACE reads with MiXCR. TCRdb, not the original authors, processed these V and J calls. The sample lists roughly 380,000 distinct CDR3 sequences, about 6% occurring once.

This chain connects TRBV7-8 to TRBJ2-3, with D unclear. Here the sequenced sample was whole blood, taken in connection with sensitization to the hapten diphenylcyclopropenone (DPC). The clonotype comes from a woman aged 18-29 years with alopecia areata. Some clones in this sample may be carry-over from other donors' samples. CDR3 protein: CASGPVLTQYF. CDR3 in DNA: TGTGCCAGCGGGCCCGTCCTTACGCAGTATTTT.